The T cell receptor beta chain described here comes from a study of CD8 T cell repertoires and HIV-1 epitope variants. Study context: Tested: three Gag epitope families, Nef HW9 and YT9. Autologous T cell-negative cells served as antigen-presenting cells in equal numbers.

The repertoire was sequenced with immunoSEQ multiplex PCR; TCRdb's copy has only in-frame clones and lacks some. Of under 5,000 clones listed, about 70% were seen once; the top ten hold approximately 42%. Turning to this clone: Antigen unknown.

Material: cultured CD8+ T cells derived from PBMCs. This sequence was found in a male donor with HIV.

The CDR3 DNA reads TGTGCCAGCAGCTATCTGGGGACAGGGAATTCACCCCTCCACTTT. Translating it yields CASSYLGTGNSPLHF. This chain links TRBV27 with TRBJ1-6, with 9 positions matching TRBD1. The V gene end was trimmed by 6 bases and the J gene end by 7 bases; junction bases not matched to a gene: 7. The V gene's germline CDR1 is MNHEY and CDR2 SMNVEV (reference sequence). CDR3 length equals 15 residues.